The 28 T cell receptor beta chains presented below share a single source sample, sequenced in a study of CD8 T cells in Susac syndrome. Reverse transcription of about 0.45 to 1 ug RNA was performed with random hexamers. TCRdb re-called the immunoSEQ multiplex PCR reads with MiXCR, one entry per CDR3 protein. The repertoire holds roughly 160,000 distinct CDR3 sequences, with around 94% as singletons. What was sequenced was CD4+ T cells from PBMCs. All receptors come from a human donor in good health.

In this sample, this clonotype turned up once. This chain links TRBV2 with TRBJ2-1, with 8 bases aligning to TRBD2. CDR3 length: 13 residues. Trimming removed 6 bases from V and 10 bases from J; junction bases left unmatched: 8. CDR1 and CDR2 from the germline V gene are SNHLY and FYNNEI. CDR3 region: CASRGLGPGEQFF. The CDR3 DNA reads as TGTGCCAGCAGGGGACTAGGCCCTGGGGAGCAGTTCTTC.

The chain is built from TRBV3-1 and TRBJ2-1; 8 bases fit TRBD2. CDR3 length: 14 residues. V lost 6 bases, J lost 8 bases, and 9 bases stayed unmatched. Germline loops: CDR1 LGHDT, CDR2 YNNKEL (reference sequence). CDR3 sequence: CASRAGGREDEQFF. Here the CDR3 DNA reads TGTGCCAGCAGGGCGGGGGGACGCGAAGATGAGCAGTTCTTC.

The chain is built from TRBV30 and TRBJ2-3; D gene ambiguous. This CDR3 has 14 amino acids. From germline, CDR1 is GTSNPN and CDR2 SVGIG (reference sequence). V was cut by 3 bases and J by 2 bases, with 12 bases left in between. The CDR3 coding sequence is TGTGCCTGGAGCAAGGGTTTAGACACAGATACGCAGTATTTT. It encodes CAWSKGLDTDTQYF.

The genes are TRBV9 and TRBJ2-2; D possibly uses TRBD1 or TRBD2 (5 bases each). Germline loops: CDR1 SGDLS, CDR2 YYNGEE. The CDR3 spans 16 residues. The V end was cut by 3 bases, the J end by 6 bases, with 18 bases between. CDR3 region: CASSGDVGVLAGELFF. CDR3 bases: TGTGCCAGCAGCGGCGACGTGGGGGTACTTGCCGGGGAGCTGTTTTTT.

J is TRBJ2-5 and V is TRBV20-1; 9 bases map to TRBD2. CDR3 size: 14 residues. J was trimmed by 2 bases and V by 3 bases; bases with no gene match: 4. The V gene's germline CDR1 is DFQATT and CDR2 SNEGSKA (reference sequence). This chain's CDR3 is CSARLSGGQETQYF. CDR3 coding DNA: TGCAGTGCTAGGCTTAGCGGGGGACAAGAGACCCAGTACTTC.

CDR3 in DNA: TGTGCCAGCAGACCCAACAGGGATAGCTCCTACGAGCAGTACTTC. Translating gives CASRPNRDSSYEQYF. V usage is TRBV2 and J usage is TRBJ2-7; perhaps TRBD1 as D (6 bases). Deletions cut 6 bases from V and 0 bases from J, with 15 bases between. This CDR3 contains 15 residues. CDR1 and CDR2 (germline): SNHLY, FYNNEI.

The chain combines TRBV20-1 with TRBJ2-5; perhaps TRBD2 as D (6 bases). Germline CDR1 DFQATT, CDR2 SNEGSKA (reference sequence). The V and J ends lost 3 bases and 5 bases respectively, with 13 bases between them. CDR3 length equals 13 residues. The CDR3 bases are TGCAGTGCTAGTACGCCGGGGAGGGAGACCCAGTACTTC. Its protein is CSASTPGRETQYF.

The chain carries TRBV7-9 and TRBJ2-7, with TRBD1 matching 11 bases. Germline CDR1 reads SEHNR; CDR2 reads FQNEAQ (reference sequence). The CDR3 consists of 15 residues. The junction had 5 bases not matched to a gene; V was cut back by 5 bases and J by 2 bases. CDR3 sequence reads: CASSALGQGAYEQYF. The DNA for the CDR3 is TGTGCCAGCAGCGCCTTGGGACAGGGGGCCTACGAGCAGTACTTC. Filled out from reference TRBV7-9 and TRBJ2-7, the complete variable domain reads DTGVSQNPRHKITKRGQNVTFRCDPISEHNRLYWYRQTLGQGPEFLTYFQNEAQLEKSRLLSDRFSAERPKGSFSTLEIQRTEQGDSAMYLCASSALGQGAYEQYFGPGTRLTVT.

This clonotype has only one observation. This chain's CDR3 is CASNGGASSTDTQYF. The CDR3 DNA reads as TGTGCCAGCAATGGTGGCGCATCTAGCACAGATACGCAGTATTTT. The chain joins TRBV9 to TRBJ2-3; D ambiguous. Germline loops: CDR1 SGDLS, CDR2 YYNGEE. The germline V and J ends were trimmed by 6 bases and 0 bases, with 14 bases remaining between them. The CDR3 totals 15 residues.

This sequence joins TRBV4-2 and TRBJ2-7; no definite D call. Germline V gene lookup returns CDR1 LGHNA and CDR2 YNFKEQ. This CDR3 has 13 residues. Trimming removed 4 bases at V and 2 bases at J, with 9 bases between. The CDR3 nucleotides read TGTGCCAGCAGCCGAGAACTTACCTACGAGCAGTACTTC. This sequence encodes CASSRELTYEQYF.

The chain links TRBV5-1 to TRBJ2-1; D uncertain. The CDR3 consists of 16 residues. The germline V gene has CDR1 SGHRS and CDR2 YFSETQ. Trimming took off 4 bases at V and 0 bases at J, with 14 bases between the two ends. The CDR3 spells CASSAWVRASYNEQFF. In DNA form, the CDR3 reads TGCGCCAGCAGCGCGTGGGTAAGGGCCTCCTACAATGAGCAGTTCTTC.

The chain joins TRBV5-1 to TRBJ2-5, with a possible D match to TRBD1 (5 bases). Germline values: CDR1 SGHRS, CDR2 YFSETQ. V lost 0 bases, J lost 4 bases, and 7 bases lay in between. This CDR3 spans 13 amino acids. CDR3 sequence reads: CASSLAGIETQYF. The CDR3 coding sequence is TGCGCCAGCAGCTTGGCAGGGATAGAGACCCAGTACTTC.

The V call is TRBV29-1, the J call TRBJ2-1; no definite D call. The germline CDR1 and CDR2 sequences are SQVTM and ANQGSEA. CDR3 length: 13 residues. Deletions cut 2 bases from V and 1 base from J, with 6 bases between. CDR3 in amino acids: CSVENLSYNEQFF. The CDR3 DNA sequence: TGCAGCGTTGAAAATTTGTCCTACAATGAGCAGTTCTTC.

The J gene is TRBJ1-1, the V gene TRBV29-1, with D possibly being TRBD1 (6 bases). The CDR3 covers 14 residues. Per germline, CDR1 SQVTM and CDR2 ANQGSEA. The V end lost 7 bases, the J end lost 1 base, and 16 bases lay between the germline ends. The CDR3 region is CSANPRRGNTEAFF. In DNA form, the CDR3 reads TGCAGCGCTAATCCACGCAGGGGGAACACTGAAGCTTTCTTT.

V and J are TRBV20-1 and TRBJ2-7; 11 bases match TRBD2. This CDR3 is built from 16 residues. V was pared by 3 bases and J by 1 base, with 8 bases of the junction left unmatched. Per the germline V gene, CDR1 is DFQATT and CDR2 is SNEGSKA (reference sequence). CDR3 residues: CSARDVLAGGSYEQYF. The CDR3 coding sequence is TGCAGTGCTAGGGATGTTCTAGCGGGGGGTTCCTACGAGCAGTACTTC.

The chain recombines TRBV20-1 with TRBJ2-5; 8 positions match TRBD2. The length of the CDR3 is 16 residues. The germline gives CDR1 DFQATT, CDR2 SNEGSKA (reference sequence). Trimming at V came to 1 base and at J to 0 bases, leaving 7 bases not matched to a gene. CDR3 bases: TGCAGTGCTAGAGCCCTGACTAGCGCGGACCAAGAGACCCAGTACTTC. Translation: CSARALTSADQETQYF.

J is TRBJ2-7 and V is TRBV2; D perhaps matches TRBD1 (8 bases). Trimming pared 5 bases from V and 4 bases from J, leaving 18 bases between. CDR1 SNHLY and CDR2 FYNNEI come from the germline V gene. The CDR3 is 15 residues long. The CDR3 DNA sequence: TGTGCCAGCAGTCCTTTGGGGGGGACAGGTTACGAGCAGTACTTC. Residues: CASSPLGGTGYEQYF.

The J gene is TRBJ2-7, the V gene TRBV7-6, with 14 positions matching TRBD2. CDR1 is SGHVS, CDR2 FNYEAQ, per germline. V gave up 3 bases and J gave up 0 bases; unmatched junction bases: 4. This CDR3 is 17 amino acids long. CDR3 in DNA: TGTGCCAGCAGCTTGGGACTAGCGGGGGATAGCTCCTACGAGCAGTACTTC. Protein: CASSLGLAGDSSYEQYF.

This chain links TRBV30 with TRBJ2-7; 9 bases match TRBD1. Looked up from germline, CDR1 is GTSNPN and CDR2 is SVGIG (reference sequence). The J segment lost 1 base and the V segment lost 6 bases, leaving 7 bases of the junction unmatched. The CDR3 sequence is 14 residues long. CDR3: CACRPGQGSYEQYF. DNA for the CDR3: TGTGCCTGTAGACCGGGACAGGGATCCTACGAGCAGTACTTC.

This chain uses TRBV5-1 with TRBJ2-1; a possible D gene is TRBD2 (7 bases). From germline, CDR1 is SGHRS and CDR2 YFSETQ. The V and J ends lost 2 bases and 4 bases respectively, with 13 bases between them. This CDR3 is 15 amino acids long. The CDR3 sequence: CASSLGGASYNEQFF. In DNA form, the CDR3 reads TGCGCCAGCAGCTTAGGGGGGGCCTCGTACAATGAGCAGTTCTTC.

The chain carries TRBV29-1 and TRBJ2-7, with D perhaps matching TRBD1 (5 bases). Germline assignment: CDR1 SQVTM and CDR2 ANQGSEA. V was shortened by 5 bases and J by 3 bases, with 8 bases between the two germline ends. The CDR3 has 11 amino acids. CDR3 protein: CSVYQGYEQYF. CDR3 sequence (DNA): TGCAGCGTTTACCAGGGCTACGAGCAGTACTTC.

J is TRBJ1-5 and V is TRBV20-1, with D possibly being TRBD1 (6 bases). CDR1 is DFQATT and CDR2 is SNEGSKA in the germline V gene (reference sequence). Trimming took off 6 bases at V and 0 bases at J, with 15 bases between the two ends. This CDR3 is 15 amino acids long. The CDR3 bases are TGCAGTGCAGCCGGGACACAGCATAGCAATCAGCCCCAGCATTTT. It encodes CSAAGTQHSNQPQHF.

The V call is TRBV18, the J call TRBJ1-6; no clear D. Per the germline V gene, CDR1 is KGHSH and CDR2 is LQKENI. Deletions cut 2 bases from V and 6 bases from J, with 11 bases between. There are 15 residues in the CDR3. The CDR3 nucleotides read TGTGCCAGCTCACCATCGACGGAAATTAATTCACCCCTCCACTTT. It is translated as CASSPSTEINSPLHF. The full variable domain, rest sourced from reference TRBV18 and TRBJ1-6, is NAGVMQNPRHLVRRRGQEARLRCSPMKGHSHVYWYRQLPEEGLKFMVYLQKENIIDESGMPKERFSAEFPKEGPSILRIQQVVRGDSAAYFCASSPSTEINSPLHFGNGTRLTVT.

This chain links TRBV4-2 with TRBJ2-5; 12 bases match TRBD2. CDR3 length: 18 residues. Germline trimming cut 0 bases from V and 5 bases from J; bases unmatched to any gene: 10. Germline values: CDR1 LGHNA, CDR2 YNFKEQ. The CDR3 bases are TGTGCCAGCAGCCAAGATCAGACTAGCGGGGGCTCGGGGGAGACCCAGTACTTC. As protein: CASSQDQTSGGSGETQYF.

This clonotype has just one count. The chain joins TRBV5-6 to TRBJ1-6, with D tentatively TRBD1 (5 bases). Germline values: CDR1 SGHDT, CDR2 YYEEEE. The length of the CDR3 is 16 residues. Between the trimmed V and J ends, which lost 4 bases and 0 bases, there was a span of 11 bases. The CDR3, as DNA: TGTGCCAGCAGCAGGGACGGAAGCTCCTATAATTCACCCCTCCACTTT. Protein sequence: CASSRDGSSYNSPLHF.

V and J are TRBV6-5 and TRBJ1-6; D remains unclear. The ends were cut back, 5 bases at V and 7 bases at J, with 9 bases in the middle. The CDR3 consists of 13 residues. Germline V gene data show CDR1 as MNHEY and CDR2 as SVGAGI. This chain's CDR3 is CASSLMGNSPLHF. CDR3 nucleotides: TGTGCCAGCAGTCTAATGGGGAATTCACCCCTCCACTTT.

The chain links TRBV29-1 to TRBJ1-1, with 9 positions matching TRBD1. Per germline, CDR1 SQVTM and CDR2 ANQGSEA. V was clipped by 7 bases and J by 1 base; unmatched bases: 4. The CDR3 consists of 13 residues. CDR3 in amino acids: CSGAGQGNTEAFF. Written as DNA, the CDR3 is TGCAGCGGCGCGGGACAGGGGAACACTGAAGCTTTCTTT.

This clonotype has just a few counts. The chain employs TRBV29-1 and TRBJ1-4; D is undetermined. Trimming stripped 1 base from V and 8 bases from J, with 8 bases between. CDR1 is SQVTM and CDR2 is ANQGSEA in the germline V gene. This CDR3 is 12 amino acids long. CDR3 region: CSVEGGSEKLFF. The CDR3 nucleotides read TGCAGCGTTGAAGGAGGATCCGAAAAACTGTTTTTT.